The 16 T cell receptor beta chains below all came from one sample that was sequenced in a study of cytomegalovirus exposure and HLA in healthy donors. The PCR made use of 60 Vbeta and 13 Jbeta primers. Profiling relied on immunoSEQ multiplex PCR, and the TCRdb table lists in-frame clones only, not all of them. Of approximately 110,000 clones in the sample, 77% are singletons; the top ten hold roughly 13%. Specimen: PBMCs. The receptor source for this set is a woman in her forties in good health and CMV-seropositive.

J is TRBJ2-1 and V is TRBV4-1, with D maybe TRBD2 (6 bases). The CDR3 sequence is 15 residues long. Between the trimmed V and J ends, which lost 4 bases and 0 bases, there was a span of 10 bases. Germline CDR1 and CDR2: MGHRA and YSYEKL. CDR3: CASSLGGFSYNEQFF. The CDR3 nucleotides are TGCGCCAGCAGCCTTGGGGGGTTCTCCTACAATGAGCAGTTCTTC.

The chain employs TRBV7-3 and TRBJ2-3; the D gene is possibly TRBD2 (6 bases). The CDR3 length is 14 residues. V gave up 2 bases and J gave up 4 bases, with 10 bases separating them. Germline CDR1 SGHTA, CDR2 FQGTGA. The CDR3 here is CASSLDGSSDTQYF. CDR3 sequence (DNA): TGTGCCAGCAGCTTAGACGGGAGCTCAGATACGCAGTATTTT.

In its sample, this clone was seen once. CDR3 coding DNA: TGTGCCATCAGACCCGCGACAGAAGCCTACGAGCAGTACTTC. This encodes CAIRPATEAYEQYF. The chain joins TRBV10-3 to TRBJ2-7; D might be TRBD1 (5 bases). V was shortened by 6 bases and J by 2 bases, with 14 bases between the two germline ends. CDR1 is ENHRY, CDR2 SYGVKD, per germline. This CDR3 is 14 amino acids long.

The chain joins TRBV9 to TRBJ1-5, with D possibly TRBD1 on 6 matching bases. The length of the CDR3 is 15 residues. The ends were cut back, 3 bases at V and 7 bases at J, with 17 bases in the middle. Germline V gene sequence: CDR1 SGDLS, CDR2 YYNGEE. The CDR3 here is CASSEGHESWQPQHF. CDR3 bases: TGTGCCAGCAGCGAGGGACACGAAAGTTGGCAGCCCCAGCATTTT.

The chain has TRBV19 and TRBJ1-5, with D maybe TRBD1 (5 bases). Germline V gene lookup returns CDR1 LNHDA and CDR2 SQIVND (reference sequence). V was pared by 5 bases and J by 2 bases, with 16 bases between. The CDR3 is 16 amino acids. The CDR3 reads CASSEGGTTRNQPQHF. CDR3 sequence (DNA): TGTGCCAGTAGTGAGGGAGGGACGACTCGCAATCAGCCCCAGCATTTT. The whole variable domain, remainder taken from reference TRBV19 and TRBJ1-5, is DGGITQSPKYLFRKEGQNVTLSCEQNLNHDAMYWYRQDPGQGLRLIYYSQIVNDFQKGDIAEGYSVSREKKESFPLTVTSAQKNPTAFYLCASSEGGTTRNQPQHFGDGTRLSIL.

The J gene is TRBJ1-1, the V gene TRBV19; 7 positions match TRBD1. Germline V CDR1 and CDR2: LNHDA, SQIVND (reference sequence). The J segment lost 0 bases and the V segment lost 4 bases, leaving 14 bases of the junction unmatched. The CDR3 covers 18 residues. CDR3 loop: CASSKGQRTALMNTEAFF. DNA for the CDR3: TGTGCCAGTAGTAAGGGACAGCGAACGGCCCTCATGAACACTGAAGCTTTCTTT.

A remark on this clone: At one of its ends the junction is not consistent with the germline gene, which may arise from a read error. V and J are TRBV28 and TRBJ1-3, with D unresolved. The CDR3 extends over 16 amino acids. Germline CDR1 is MDHEN and CDR2 is SYDVKM. Here the CDR3 DNA reads TGTGCCAGCAGTGAATCCGGGTTGGGAGATGGAGACACCATATATTTT. Protein: CASSESGLGDGDTIYF. Full variable domain (rest looked up from reference TRBV28 and TRBJ1-3): DVKVTQSSRYLVKRTGEKVFLECVQDMDHENMFWYRQDPGLGLRLIYFSYDVKMKEKGDIPEGYSVSREKKERFSLILESASTNQTSMYLCASSESGLGDGDTIYFGEGSWLTVV.

This chain links TRBV19 with TRBJ1-2, with 9 bases fitting TRBD1. Losses at the gene ends were 6 bases for V and 2 bases for J; bases not matched to a gene: 4. The CDR3 totals 14 residues. Looked up from germline, CDR1 is LNHDA and CDR2 is SQIVND (reference sequence). The CDR3 is CASSAGTGNYGYTF. In DNA, the CDR3 is TGTGCCAGTAGCGCCGGGACAGGGAACTATGGCTACACCTTC.

This clone occurred many times. The V call is TRBV5-4, the J call TRBJ2-7; D is undetermined. The germline V and J ends were trimmed by 4 bases and 6 bases, with 14 bases remaining between them. Germline values: CDR1 SGHNT, CDR2 YYREEE (reference sequence). This CDR3 region has 13 residues. This chain's CDR3 is CASSNGPVSEQYF. The DNA of the CDR3 is TGTGCCAGCAGCAATGGGCCAGTTAGCGAGCAGTACTTC.

V gene TRBV7-2 combines with J gene TRBJ2-7; 9 bases match TRBD2. Trimming cost V 1 base and J 3 bases; bases outside gene matches: 7. The CDR3 runs to 16 residues. Germline-derived CDR1 and CDR2 are SGHTA and FQGNSA. The CDR3 spells CASSLGGVAGVYEQYF. The CDR3 bases are TGTGCCAGCAGCTTAGGGGGGGTAGCGGGAGTCTACGAGCAGTACTTC.

The chain recombines TRBV7-9 with TRBJ1-2; TRBD1 agrees at 8 bases. Trimming cost V 5 bases and J 6 bases; bases outside gene matches: 17. Germline V gene data show CDR1 as SEHNR and CDR2 as FQNEAQ (reference sequence). The CDR3 is made up of 17 amino acids. Here the CDR3 DNA reads TGTGCCAGCAGCCCACTAAGAGACAGGGGAGATTTCCATGGCTACACCTTC. This codes for CASSPLRDRGDFHGYTF. Filled out from reference TRBV7-9 and TRBJ1-2, the complete variable domain reads DTGVSQNPRHKITKRGQNVTFRCDPISEHNRLYWYRQTLGQGPEFLTYFQNEAQLEKSRLLSDRFSAERPKGSFSTLEIQRTEQGDSAMYLCASSPLRDRGDFHGYTFGSGTRLTVV.

The count of this clone is one. The chain combines TRBV5-4 with TRBJ2-7, with D perhaps matching TRBD1 (5 bases). V lost 2 bases, J lost 3 bases, and 12 bases lay in between. This CDR3 region has 14 residues. Germline values: CDR1 SGHNT, CDR2 YYREEE (reference sequence). The CDR3 sequence is CASSFWGRNYEQYF. The CDR3 DNA reads as TGTGCCAGCAGCTTTTGGGGCAGGAACTACGAGCAGTACTTC.

The chain couples TRBV9 to TRBJ2-3, with no clear D. Germline CDR1 is SGDLS and CDR2 is YYNGEE. V was cut by 0 bases and J by 5 bases, with 7 bases left in between. The CDR3 loop spans 13 amino acids. In DNA form, the CDR3 reads TGTGCCAGCAGCGTAGTCAATCAAGATACGCAGTATTTT. Residues: CASSVVNQDTQYF.

This clone was seen a few times. The rearrangement joins TRBV6-1 to TRBJ2-7, with 7 bases identical to TRBD1. The CDR3 spans 13 residues. The germline gives CDR1 MNHNS, CDR2 SASEGT. The junction had 2 bases not matched to a gene; V was cut back by 3 bases and J by 3 bases. CDR3 bases: TGTGCCAGCAGTGAGGGACAGAACTACGAGCAGTACTTC. Protein sequence: CASSEGQNYEQYF.

The chain joins TRBV30 to TRBJ1-5; perhaps TRBD1 as D (5 bases). The ends were cut back, 5 bases at V and 6 bases at J, with 17 bases in the middle. Germline V gene lookup returns CDR1 GTSNPN and CDR2 SVGIG (reference sequence). CDR3 length: 14 residues. CDR3 region: CAWDSGAGSQPQHF. The CDR3 DNA is TGTGCCTGGGACAGCGGGGCAGGCAGTCAGCCCCAGCATTTT.

The rearrangement joins TRBV5-1 to TRBJ1-3; the match to TRBD1 covers 9 bases. V dropped 3 bases and J dropped 2; count of bases not matched to a gene: 9. CDR1 and CDR2 (germline): SGHRS, YFSETQ. There are 17 residues in the CDR3. CDR3 bases: TGCGCCAGCAGCTCTTTGGCGACAGGGGGGCCTGGAAACACCATATATTTT. As protein: CASSSLATGGPGNTIYF.